This T cell receptor beta chain originates from a study of response to subunit inactivated influenza vaccine (dated by TCRdb to 2016 to 2019). Concerning the study at large: Deep quantitative T cell receptor repertoire profiling was used in the study to track responses to a trivalent subunit inactivated influenza vaccine.

This clonotype was seen a few times. Which antigen it targets is not known. Nothing much larger sits one base from this clone, and base qualities are not available. The CDR3 spans 14 residues, from the cysteine through the phenylalanine. The DNA shown is the 42-base CDR3, in frame from base 1. Via the germline V gene, CDR1 is ENHRY and CDR2 SYGVKD. Here V drops 7 bases and J drops 3 bases, and the junction holds 2 bases not matched to any gene. Broader findings and caveats from the paper: The authors proposed that each seasonal influenza vaccination may bring in only a limited number of new T cells.

The library was built by means of RT-PCR. The reads were generated on an Illumina HiSeq 2500. TCRdb reprocessed the public reads (quality trimming at Q25 with fastp, clone calling with MiXCR) and kept in-frame beta chains. Under each unique CDR3 protein, matching rows form one entry showing the most common genes and DNA. A total of hundreds of thousands of distinct CDR3 sequences appear in this sample, over 25% of them only once. The ten largest clones take up under 2.5% of the sample. The sequence joins TRBV10-3 to TRBJ2-1, and TRBD2 matches 11 of the central bases. Sequences were derived from CD4+ T cells sorted from PBMCs, sampled about 5 days after vaccination. This TCR derives from a man over 45 who received an inactivated influenza vaccine. Donor details come from another sample of the same person, matched by shared clones. For the CDR3, the sequence is CAITGTSGYNEQFF. The sequence in DNA is TGTGCCATCACCGGGACTAGCGGCTACAATGAGCAGTTCTTC.